These 27 T cell receptor beta chains were all obtained from the same sample, sequenced in a study of CD8 T cells in Susac syndrome. RNA was extracted with the RNeasy kit, and a quantity of roughly 0.5 to 1 ug was reverse transcribed using random hexamers. TCRdb processed the immunoSEQ multiplex PCR reads anew with MiXCR; each CDR3 protein has one entry. The profile shows about 160,000 distinct CDR3 sequences, 93% of them singletons. The sequencing input was CD4+ T cells from PBMCs. These receptors came from a human donor in good health.

The chain couples TRBV27 to TRBJ2-5, with TRBD2 matching over 10 bases. CDR3 length: 15 amino acids. Germline assignment: CDR1 MNHEY and CDR2 SMNVEV (reference sequence). The V gene end was trimmed by 6 bases and the J gene end by 7 bases; junction bases not matched to a gene: 11. CDR3 amino acids: CASSQRGGFRGTQYF. The DNA for the CDR3 is TGTGCCAGCAGCCAGCGGGGGGGCTTTAGGGGGACCCAGTACTTC.

V gene TRBV12-3 or TRBV12-4 combines with J gene TRBJ2-3, with D possibly called TRBD1 or TRBD2 (6 bases each). V was clipped by 6 bases and J by 4 bases, with 11 bases between them. This CDR3 spans 13 amino acids. Here the CDR3 reads CASSQRGPDTQYF. CDR3 coding DNA: TGTGCCAGCAGCCAACGGGGGCCAGATACGCAGTATTTT.

The V and J genes are TRBV4-1 and TRBJ2-5; unclear D gene. The V gene's germline CDR1 is MGHRA and CDR2 YSYEKL. Trimming left V 0 bases short and J 8 bases short, with 10 bases between. The CDR3 totals 13 residues. The CDR3 sequence: CASSQDSAGTQYF. Here the CDR3 DNA reads TGCGCCAGCAGCCAAGATTCCGCAGGAACCCAGTACTTC.

The V gene is TRBV3-1, the J gene TRBJ1-5; perhaps TRBD1 as D (5 bases). The germline V gene encodes CDR1 LGHDT and CDR2 YNNKEL (reference sequence). The CDR3 runs 13 residues. The ends were cut back, 2 bases at V and 6 bases at J, with 8 bases in the middle. The CDR3 bases are TGTGCCAGCAGCCAACAGGGCCGTCAGCCCCAGCATTTT. Translating it yields CASSQQGRQPQHF.

J is TRBJ1-4 and V is TRBV20-1; TRBD1 matches 7 bases. Unmatched junction bases numbered 1, after V lost 1 base and J lost 8 bases. The germline V gene has CDR1 DFQATT and CDR2 SNEGSKA (reference sequence). The CDR3 is 12 amino acids. The chain's CDR3 is CSARGQGEKLFF. As DNA, the CDR3 is TGCAGTGCTAGAGGACAGGGCGAAAAACTGTTTTTT.

The genes are TRBV29-1 and TRBJ2-7, with 9 bases matching TRBD1. The junction had 11 bases not matched to a gene; V was cut back by 7 bases and J by 7 bases. CDR1 is SQVTM and CDR2 is ANQGSEA in the germline V gene. This CDR3 comprises 13 residues. CDR3 DNA: TGCAGCGCTAGTCCGGGACAGGGTAGGGAGCAGTACTTC. It is translated as CSASPGQGREQYF.

J is TRBJ1-1 and V is TRBV5-6; TRBD1 aligns across 8 bases. The trim removed 3 bases at V and 3 bases at J, leaving 7 bases unmatched. In germline, CDR1 is SGHDT, CDR2 YYEEEE. CDR3 length: 15 amino acids. The CDR3 nucleotides are TGTGCCAGCAGCTCCGGACAGGGAGGGTACACTGAAGCTTTCTTT. This sequence encodes CASSSGQGGYTEAFF.

The chain uses TRBV29-1 and TRBJ2-1; D gene uncertain. CDR3 length: 13 residues. Per germline, CDR1 SQVTM and CDR2 ANQGSEA. V was trimmed by 4 bases and J by 4 bases, leaving 11 bases between them. The CDR3 is CSVGNPGYNEQFF. In DNA, the CDR3 is TGCAGCGTTGGAAACCCCGGGTACAATGAGCAGTTCTTC.

This chain links TRBV18 with TRBJ2-1; a possible D gene is TRBD2 (5 bases). The CDR3 spans 14 residues. Trimming shortened V by 3 bases and J by 6 bases, and 12 bases separated the two germline ends. Germline V gene lookup returns CDR1 KGHSH and CDR2 LQKENI. CDR3: CASSPPERVNEQFF. As DNA, the CDR3 is TGTGCCAGCTCACCTCCGGAGAGGGTCAATGAGCAGTTCTTC.

The chain combines TRBV12-3 or TRBV12-4 with TRBJ1-1, with a possible D match to TRBD1 (5 bases). V lost 2 bases to trimming and J lost 8 bases, with 6 bases between them. The CDR3 consists of 11 residues. The CDR3 DNA follows: TGTGCCAGCAGTTTAAACAGGGAAGCTTTCTTT. Its protein is CASSLNREAFF.

The rearrangement joins TRBV29-1 to TRBJ2-7, with TRBD2 matching over 8 bases. The CDR3 spans 13 residues. V dropped 4 bases and J dropped 6; count of bases not matched to a gene: 8. Per germline, CDR1 SQVTM and CDR2 ANQGSEA. The CDR3 protein is CSVAPGGKSEQYF. In DNA form, the CDR3 reads TGCAGCGTTGCCCCGGGAGGGAAAAGCGAGCAGTACTTC.

This chain joins TRBV6-6 and TRBJ2-6, with D perhaps TRBD2 (5 bases). The CDR3 length is 16 residues. In germline, CDR1 is MNHNY, CDR2 SVGAGI (reference sequence). The germline V and J ends were trimmed by 2 bases and 1 base, with 9 bases remaining between them. As DNA, the CDR3 is TGTGCCAGCAGTTACCCCACGGGGTCTGGGGCCAACGTCCTGACTTTC. Translation gives CASSYPTGSGANVLTF.

The rearrangement joins TRBV15 to TRBJ2-3, with D hard to call. CDR1 LNHNV and CDR2 YYDKDF come from the germline V gene (reference sequence). This CDR3 is 14 amino acids long. Trimming left V 5 bases short and J 2 bases short, with 11 bases between. This CDR3 reads CATSPRTSTDTQYF. Here the CDR3 DNA reads TGTGCCACCAGCCCACGGACCTCCACAGATACGCAGTATTTT.

CDR3 sequence reads: CASSLPKVNEQFF. CDR3 DNA sequence: TGTGCCAGCAGTTTACCCAAAGTGAATGAGCAGTTCTTC. This rearrangement joins TRBV28 to TRBJ2-1; D not certain. In germline, CDR1 is MDHEN, CDR2 SYDVKM. The CDR3 extends over 13 amino acids. V lost 2 bases and J lost 7, with 9 bases in between.

The table lists this clonotype with a count of one. The chain has TRBV2 and TRBJ2-7, with 7 bases identical to TRBD1. Germline V gene lookup returns CDR1 SNHLY and CDR2 FYNNEI. Trimming removed 4 bases from V and 2 bases from J; junction bases left unmatched: 8. The CDR3 covers 15 residues. The CDR3 nucleotides read TGTGCCAGCAGTGTTGTCCAGGGGGTAACCTACGAGCAGTACTTC. It codes for CASSVVQGVTYEQYF.

This chain uses TRBV20-1 with TRBJ2-6; D uncertain. This CDR3 comprises 15 residues. V was clipped by 0 bases and J by 3 bases, with 9 bases between them. Looked up from germline, CDR1 is DFQATT and CDR2 is SNEGSKA (reference sequence). The CDR3 loop reads CSARDSSNGANVLTF. CDR3 sequence (DNA): TGCAGTGCTAGAGATAGTAGTAATGGGGCCAACGTCCTGACTTTC.

The chain links TRBV29-1 to TRBJ1-3; the D is unclear. Trimming removed 7 bases from V and 0 bases from J, with 7 bases in between. The CDR3 totals 12 residues. Per the germline V gene, CDR1 is SQVTM and CDR2 is ANQGSEA. The CDR3: CSASASGNTIYF. Written as DNA, the CDR3 is TGCAGCGCGTCCGCCTCTGGAAACACCATATATTTT.

The gene calls are TRBV11-2 and TRBJ2-7, with TRBD2 as a possible D gene (6 bases). CDR1 is SGHAT and CDR2 is FQNNGV in the germline V gene. V lost 5 bases to trimming and J lost 6 bases, with 14 bases between them. The CDR3 runs to 13 residues. The CDR3 is CASSRQEGGEQYF. The CDR3 region has the DNA TGTGCCAGCAGCAGGCAGGAGGGAGGCGAGCAGTACTTC.

The rearrangement links TRBV11-2 to TRBJ1-1, with D perhaps TRBD1 (5 bases). Germline V gives CDR1 SGHAT, CDR2 FQNNGV. The V and J ends lost 5 bases and 5 bases respectively, with 15 bases between them. There are 14 residues in the CDR3. CDR3 protein: CASSRGVFGTEAFF. In DNA, the CDR3 is TGTGCCAGCAGCCGGGGGGTCTTTGGGACTGAAGCTTTCTTT. The full variable domain, rest sourced from reference TRBV11-2 and TRBJ1-1, is EAGVAQSPRYKIIEKRQSVAFWCNPISGHATLYWYQQILGQGPKLLIQFQNNGVVDDSQLPKDRFSAERLKGVDSTLKIQPAKLEDSAVYLCASSRGVFGTEAFFGQGTRLTVV.

This clonotype was observed once. The chain links TRBV29-1 to TRBJ1-6; TRBD1 might be the D (5 bases). The CDR3 loop spans 14 amino acids. The germline CDR1 and CDR2 sequences are SQVTM and ANQGSEA. Trimming stripped 6 bases from V and 10 bases from J, with 19 bases between. The CDR3, as DNA: TGCAGCGTGACACTCGGACTGGGGGAGTCACCCCTCCACTTT. Its translation: CSVTLGLGESPLHF.

This chain connects TRBV5-1 to TRBJ1-1; 7 bases line up with TRBD1. Trimming removed 5 bases from V and 8 bases from J; junction bases left unmatched: 18. The CDR3 is made up of 16 amino acids. Germline V lookup: CDR1 SGHRS, CDR2 YFSETQ. CDR3 region: CASSSAGTVHLPEAFF. CDR3 DNA: TGCGCCAGCAGTTCCGCGGGGACAGTCCATCTACCGGAAGCTTTCTTT.

The rearrangement uses TRBV29-1 and TRBJ2-5, with D unresolved. V dropped 1 base and J dropped 4 bases, with 7 bases sitting between them. This CDR3 spans 12 amino acids. Germline loops: CDR1 SQVTM, CDR2 ANQGSEA. The CDR3 protein is CSVEARRETQYF. CDR3 sequence (DNA): TGCAGCGTTGAAGCCCGACGAGAGACCCAGTACTTC.

The chain joins TRBV5-4 to TRBJ2-1; tentative D call: TRBD2 (5 bases). CDR3 size: 15 residues. Between the trimmed V and J ends, which lost 0 bases and 3 bases, there was a span of 10 bases. Per germline, CDR1 SGHNT and CDR2 YYREEE (reference sequence). CDR3 sequence (DNA): TGTGCCAGCAGCTTGGATCAGCGGAGCTACAATGAGCAGTTCTTC. This sequence encodes CASSLDQRSYNEQFF.

J is TRBJ1-1 and V is TRBV3-1; a possible D gene is TRBD1 (5 bases). The length of the CDR3 is 15 residues. Trimming left V 1 base short and J 4 bases short, with 13 bases between. In germline, CDR1 is LGHDT, CDR2 YNNKEL (reference sequence). This CDR3 reads CASSQVVWGGTEAFF. As DNA, the CDR3 is TGTGCCAGCAGCCAAGTCGTTTGGGGGGGCACTGAAGCTTTCTTT.

This chain joins TRBV7-2 and TRBJ2-7, with 12 bases aligning to TRBD2. J was trimmed by 7 bases and V by 5 bases; bases with no gene match: 12. CDR1 is SGHTA, CDR2 FQGNSA, per germline. The CDR3 runs to 16 residues. CDR3 sequence (DNA): TGTGCCAGCAGCCCGTCCCAACTAGCGGGGGGTGGGGAGCAGTACTTC. Amino acids: CASSPSQLAGGGEQYF.

The chain employs TRBV5-1 and TRBJ1-1; no firm D call. Germline CDR1 is SGHRS and CDR2 is YFSETQ. This CDR3 spans 14 amino acids. Deletions cut 4 bases from V and 3 bases from J, with 13 bases between. CDR3 protein: CASSGPGSYTEAFF. The CDR3 DNA sequence: TGCGCCAGCAGCGGGCCCGGGAGCTACACTGAAGCTTTCTTT.

The V gene is TRBV3-1, the J gene TRBJ1-2; D is unclear. Germline V gives CDR1 LGHDT, CDR2 YNNKEL (reference sequence). V lost 1 base, J lost 14 bases, and 8 bases lay in between. The CDR3 is 10 residues long. CDR3 sequence (DNA): TGTGCCAGCAGCCAAGGGGGTTTGACCTTC. As protein: CASSQGGLTF.